This TCR beta chain was profiled in a study of cytomegalovirus exposure and HLA in healthy donors. Both 60 Vbeta primers and 13 Jbeta primers went into the PCR. Assay used: immunoSEQ multiplex PCR; TCRdb lists only in-frame clones, some missing. The sample shows some 150,000 clones, around four fifths of them seen only once. Study-wide results and limits: The investigators catalogued some 160 TCR beta chains as cytomegalovirus-associated. In a later analysis, HLA-C alleles had the fewest associated TCRs, DRB1 alleles the most. In a later analysis, productive TCRs from donors in an Asian-associated ancestry cluster reportedly carried fewer N-insertions than the cohort mean.

For this clone: Its antigen is as yet unknown. This sample also contains other DNA sequences that code for the same CDR3.

CDR1 and CDR2 (germline): SGHNT, YYREEE (reference sequence). This CDR3 contains 14 residues. V gave up 0 bases and J gave up 4 bases, with 10 bases separating them. V usage is TRBV5-4 and J usage is TRBJ1-2; D remains ambiguous. The sequenced sample consisted of PBMCs. The source is a male donor in good health and CMV-seronegative. The CDR3 protein is CASSLAAGAYGYTF. The CDR3 DNA reads TGTGCCAGCAGCTTGGCAGCGGGAGCCTATGGCTACACCTTC. The full variable domain, completed using reference TRBV5-4 and TRBJ1-2, is ETGVTQSPTHLIKTRGQQVTLRCSSQSGHNTVSWYQQALGQGPQFIFQYYREEENGRGNFPPRFSGLQFPNYSSELNVNALELDDSALYLCASSLAAGAYGYTFGSGTRLTVV.